Listed here are 17 T cell receptor beta chains from one sample, sequenced in a study of shared clonotypes between healthy human individuals (dated by TCRdb to 2018 to 2021). Libraries were prepared through the immunoSEQ multiplex PCR assay. TCRdb re-hosts the immuneACCESS table, in-frame sequences only. Its copies lack some clones; in the studies checked, an unresolved V gene accounts for under half of them, and the cause for the rest is not known. The sample table lists about 2.4 million clones, approximately 92% of them with a count of one. The ten largest make up 0.11% to 0.15% of the sample. Specimen: naive CD4+ T cells sorted from blood. The sample's cell subset or site label, decoded: CD45RA+ positively selected. The receptors were sampled from a man younger than 35 in good health.

The chain is built from TRBV5-1 and TRBJ2-5; D is ambiguous. Per the germline V gene, CDR1 is SGHRS and CDR2 is YFSETQ. The CDR3 contains 15 residues. Trimming took 0 bases from V and 0 from J, leaving 9 bases between them. The CDR3 is CASSLEGWNQETQYF. For the CDR3, the DNA is TGCGCCAGCAGCTTGGAAGGCTGGAACCAAGAGACCCAGTACTTC.

V usage is TRBV2 and J usage is TRBJ2-1; TRBD1 or TRBD2 may be the D gene (5 bases each). V was pared by 3 bases and J by 15 bases, with 21 bases between. Germline values: CDR1 SNHLY, CDR2 FYNNEI. This CDR3 contains 14 residues. CDR3 in amino acids: CASSDGVAGTSTFF. CDR3 sequence (DNA): TGTGCCAGCAGTGACGGCGTTGCCGGGACCAGCACGTTCTTC.

This sequence joins TRBV11-3 and TRBJ2-1; 10 nucleotides agree with TRBD2. In germline, CDR1 is SGHNT, CDR2 YENEEA. The CDR3 contains 18 residues. With V trimmed by 5 bases and J by 2 bases, 12 bases remained unmatched. In DNA form, the CDR3 reads TGTGCCAGCAGCCCGCGGACTAGCGGAGCCCTCGCCTACAATGAGCAGTTCTTC. It codes for CASSPRTSGALAYNEQFF.

This chain joins TRBV5-4 and TRBJ2-7; D not certain. The CDR3 extends over 12 amino acids. Germline V gene sequence: CDR1 SGHNT, CDR2 YYREEE (reference sequence). V dropped 5 bases and J dropped 7 bases, with 13 bases sitting between them. The DNA for the CDR3 is TGTGCCAGCAGTGTGTCTGTGGGGGAGCAGTACTTC. Protein sequence: CASSVSVGEQYF.

The CDR3 DNA reads as TGTGCCAGCAGTGGACAGGGTCTTGTTGGAGAGACCCAGTACTTC. Protein: CASSGQGLVGETQYF. This sequence joins TRBV2 and TRBJ2-5, with TRBD1 matching over 7 bases. V was pared by 4 bases and J by 4 bases, with 9 bases of the junction left unmatched. In germline, CDR1 is SNHLY, CDR2 FYNNEI. CDR3 length: 15 residues.

V usage is TRBV5-4 and J usage is TRBJ2-5; a weak D match, TRBD1 (5 bases). The V gene lost 1 base and the J gene lost 5 bases, with 18 bases spanning the gap. The CDR3 is 16 residues long. Germline CDR1 reads SGHNT; CDR2 reads YYREEE (reference sequence). CDR3 amino acids: CASSLKGVLSVETQYF. CDR3 nucleotide sequence: TGTGCCAGCAGCTTGAAAGGGGTATTGAGTGTTGAGACCCAGTACTTC.

The CDR3 DNA follows: TGTGCCAGCAGAGATAGCGGGGGGGCCAGCGCAGTGCAGTATTTT. It codes for CASRDSGGASAVQYF. The chain couples TRBV6-5 to TRBJ2-3, with 11 nucleotides matching TRBD2. This CDR3 spans 15 amino acids. The V and J ends lost 6 bases and 11 bases, in that order; junction bases with no gene match: 13. Germline loops: CDR1 MNHEY, CDR2 SVGAGI.

The rearrangement joins TRBV11-2 to TRBJ2-2, with unresolved D. Trimming stripped 0 bases from V and 5 bases from J, with 4 bases between. CDR3 length: 13 residues. Germline V CDR1 and CDR2: SGHAT, FQNNGV. This CDR3 reads CASSLDTTGELFF. DNA of the CDR3: TGTGCCAGCAGCTTAGATACTACCGGGGAGCTGTTTTTT.

The chain recombines TRBV5-1 with TRBJ2-7; the D gene could be TRBD1 or TRBD2 (5 bases each). Trimming stripped 3 bases from V and 3 bases from J, with 13 bases between. This CDR3 has 14 amino acids. Per the germline V gene, CDR1 is SGHRS and CDR2 is YFSETQ. The CDR3 bases are TGCGCCAGCAGCTCGGGACCACCCAACTACGAGCAGTACTTC. The encoded protein is CASSSGPPNYEQYF.

V gene TRBV18 combines with J gene TRBJ2-7, with D perhaps assigned TRBD1 or TRBD2 (5 bases each). The CDR3 loop spans 15 amino acids. CDR1 is KGHSH and CDR2 is LQKENI in the germline V gene. Trimming left V 3 bases short and J 2 bases short, with 14 bases between. CDR3 DNA sequence: TGTGCCAGCTCACCCACGAGGGACGCCGCCTACGAGCAGTACTTC. It codes for CASSPTRDAAYEQYF.

About this clone: This specimen includes other DNA sequences encoding the same CDR3. V usage is TRBV9 and J usage is TRBJ2-5, with D hard to call. Germline CDR1 SGDLS, CDR2 YYNGEE. The length of the CDR3 is 13 residues. With 0 bases removed from V and 5 bases from J, the gap between germline ends came to 8 bases. The CDR3 here is CASSVDRSETQYF. The CDR3, as DNA: TGTGCCAGCAGCGTAGATAGGTCGGAGACCCAGTACTTC.

The chain couples TRBV19 to TRBJ2-7; D unclear. Germline CDR1 LNHDA, CDR2 SQIVND (reference sequence). The CDR3 covers 13 residues. V lost 0 bases and J 6 bases, leaving 9 bases between the germline ends. The CDR3 sequence is CASSIDGTAEQYF. The CDR3 coding sequence is TGTGCCAGTAGTATAGATGGCACAGCCGAGCAGTACTTC.

The gene calls are TRBV19 and TRBJ2-7; weak D call: TRBD2 (6 bases). Per germline, CDR1 LNHDA and CDR2 SQIVND (reference sequence). Trimming took 3 bases from V and 9 from J, leaving 15 bases between them. This CDR3 region has 13 residues. This chain's CDR3 is CASSIGPGVGQYF. CDR3 DNA sequence: TGTGCCAGTAGTATCGGGCCGGGAGTAGGGCAGTACTTC. Full variable domain (outside the CDR3, taken from reference TRBV19 and TRBJ2-7): DGGITQSPKYLFRKEGQNVTLSCEQNLNHDAMYWYRQDPGQGLRLIYYSQIVNDFQKGDIAEGYSVSREKKESFPLTVTSAQKNPTAFYLCASSIGPGVGQYFGPGTRLTVT.

The CDR3 region has the DNA TGTGCCATCACTCCGGGACTAGCGGGCAACTACGAGCAGTACTTC. Translated: CAITPGLAGNYEQYF. The chain recombines TRBV10-3 with TRBJ2-7; 12 bases line up with TRBD2. Germline CDR1 is ENHRY and CDR2 is SYGVKD. The ends lost 7 bases at V and 3 bases at J; junction bases unmatched: 7. The CDR3 loop spans 15 amino acids.

As concerns this clone: The sample has other DNA sequences that encode this CDR3 too. The chain couples TRBV5-1 to TRBJ2-1; 7 bases fit TRBD1. The CDR3 sequence is 15 residues long. Germline-derived CDR1 and CDR2 are SGHRS and YFSETQ. Germline trimming cut 3 bases from V and 2 bases from J; bases unmatched to any gene: 5. As DNA, the CDR3 is TGCGCCAGCAGCTCCCCGGGACAGACCTACAATGAGCAGTTCTTC. Encoded protein: CASSSPGQTYNEQFF.

The chain recombines TRBV6-6 with TRBJ1-5; D gene unclear. Germline-derived CDR1 and CDR2 are MNHNY and SVGAGI (reference sequence). The V end lost 2 bases, the J end lost 2 bases, and 7 bases lay between the germline ends. The CDR3 has 14 residues. Here the CDR3 DNA reads TGTGCCAGCAGTTACGGGGATGGCAATCAGCCCCAGCATTTT. It yields the protein CASSYGDGNQPQHF.

The J gene is TRBJ2-2, the V gene TRBV11-2; unclear D gene. CDR3 size: 17 residues. Germline CDR1 reads SGHAT; CDR2 reads FQNNGV. V was clipped by 0 bases and J by 1 base, with 12 bases between them. This CDR3 is CASSLDWSQRNTGELFF. CDR3 in DNA: TGTGCCAGCAGCTTAGATTGGTCACAGAGGAACACCGGGGAGCTGTTTTTT.